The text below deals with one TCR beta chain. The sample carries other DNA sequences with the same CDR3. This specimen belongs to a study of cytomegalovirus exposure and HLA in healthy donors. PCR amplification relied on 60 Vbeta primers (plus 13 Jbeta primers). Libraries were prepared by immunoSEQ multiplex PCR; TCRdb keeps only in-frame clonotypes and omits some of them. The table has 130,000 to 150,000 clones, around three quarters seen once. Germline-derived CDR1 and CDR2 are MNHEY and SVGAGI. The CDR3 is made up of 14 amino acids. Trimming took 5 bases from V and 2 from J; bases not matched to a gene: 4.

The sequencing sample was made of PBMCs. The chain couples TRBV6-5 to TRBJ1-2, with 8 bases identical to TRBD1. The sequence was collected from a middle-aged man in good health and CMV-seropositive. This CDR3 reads CASSRTGLNYGYTF. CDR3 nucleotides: TGTGCCAGCAGTCGGACAGGGCTAAACTATGGCTACACCTTC.